Below are 8 T cell receptor beta chains sequenced from a single sample in a study of read filtering for tumor transcriptome and immune sequencing. Molecular barcoded adaptors covering alpha/delta and beta/gamma chains were used on approximately 400 ng RNA. Using its own MiXCR run on the reads, TCRdb lists one record per CDR3 protein. There are approximately 150,000 distinct CDR3 sequences in the sample; roughly 13% occur only once, and about 8.6% lies in the top ten. The sequenced material came from a population of CD138-negative cells sorted from bone marrow. The source is a donor at least 40 years old with multiple myeloma.

This clonotype was counted ten times or more. This sequence joins TRBV3-1 and TRBJ1-5, with D tentatively TRBD1 (5 bases). The ends were cut back, 1 base at V and 4 bases at J, with 8 bases in the middle. The CDR3 extends over 14 amino acids. Germline lookup yields CDR1 LGHDT and CDR2 YNNKEL (reference sequence). The CDR3 sequence: CASSQGGLNQPQHF. In DNA, the CDR3 is TGTGCCAGCAGCCAAGGGGGGTTAAATCAGCCCCAGCATTTT. Full variable domain (outside the CDR3, taken from reference TRBV3-1 and TRBJ1-5): DTAVSQTPKYLVTQMGNDKSIKCEQNLGHDTMYWYKQDSKKFLKIMFSYNNKELIINETVPNRFSPKSPDKAHLNLHINSLELGDSAVYFCASSQGGLNQPQHFGDGTRLSIL.

This clonotype was picked up many times. The chain is built from TRBV7-2 and TRBJ1-1; D call uncertain. Germline lookup yields CDR1 SGHTA and CDR2 FQGNSA. CDR3 length: 15 amino acids. The germline V and J ends were trimmed by 6 bases and 1 base, with 15 bases remaining between them. In DNA, the CDR3 is TGTGCCAGCAGTTTTTCGAAGGACGGGAACACTGAAGCTTTCTTT. Its protein is CASSFSKDGNTEAFF.

This clonotype showed up many times. The chain is built from TRBV7-9 and TRBJ2-3; tentatively, D is TRBD2 (6 bases). The germline CDR1 and CDR2 sequences are SEHNR and FQNEAQ (reference sequence). The CDR3 length is 14 residues. Trimming left V 6 bases short and J 0 bases short, with 10 bases between. CDR3 DNA sequence: TGTGCCAGCAGTCCTAGCGTTAGCACAGATACGCAGTATTTT. Translating it yields CASSPSVSTDTQYF.

The table lists this clonotype with many counts. The chain employs TRBV20-1 and TRBJ2-7; 8 bases line up with TRBD2. Germline V gene data show CDR1 as DFQATT and CDR2 as SNEGSKA (reference sequence). CDR3 length: 12 residues. The V segment lost 7 bases and the J segment 3 bases; nucleotides outside the gene matches: 5. CDR3 protein: CSVLAEGYEQYF. The CDR3 nucleotides read TGCAGTGTACTAGCGGAAGGCTACGAGCAGTACTTC.

Only one count was recorded for this clonotype. This CDR3 is missing its conserved last phenylalanine or tryptophan, likely due to a read error. Because the CDR3's place on the DNA is in doubt, the DNA is left out and the CDR3 is given as listed by TCRdb. The chain is built from TRBV10-3 and TRBJ2-2; TRBD1 is the table's D call and was not checked against the DNA. Germline V gives CDR1 ENHRY, CDR2 SYGVKD. The length of the CDR3 is 14 amino acids, counting both ends. CDR3 amino acids: CATSRETNTGELVV.

This clonotype has ten or more counts. J is TRBJ2-1 and V is TRBV13; 11 bases line up with TRBD2. There are 15 residues in the CDR3. V trimming: 5 bases; J trimming: 6 bases; junction bases outside the gene matches: 6. CDR1 and CDR2 from the germline V gene are PRHDT and FYEKMQ (reference sequence). The CDR3 sequence: CASSVTSGIPNEQFF. In DNA form, the CDR3 reads TGTGCCAGCAGCGTGACTAGCGGGATTCCCAATGAGCAGTTCTTC.

This clonotype came up many times. J is TRBJ2-3 and V is TRBV7-9, with unresolved D. The germline V gene has CDR1 SEHNR and CDR2 FQNEAQ (reference sequence). The ends were cut back, 6 bases at V and 2 bases at J, with 15 bases in the middle. This CDR3 is built from 15 residues. CDR3 nucleotides: TGTGCCAGCAGTTGGGCCGAGCTCAACACAGATACGCAGTATTTT. Amino acids: CASSWAELNTDTQYF.

Ten or more counts support this clonotype. The rearrangement joins TRBV2 to TRBJ1-1; D remains unclear. Germline V gene sequence: CDR1 SNHLY, CDR2 FYNNEI. The V end lost 5 bases, the J end lost 6 bases, and 4 bases lay between the germline ends. The CDR3 is 10 residues long. The CDR3: CASSWAEAFF. In DNA, the CDR3 is TGTGCCAGCAGTTGGGCTGAAGCTTTCTTT. The complete variable domain, with remaining parts taken from reference TRBV2 and TRBJ1-1, reads EPEVTQTPSHQVTQMGQEVILRCVPISNHLYFYWYRQILGQKVEFLVSFYNNEISEKSEIFDDQFSVERPDGSNFTLKIRSTKLEDSAMYFCASSWAEAFFGQGTRLTVV.